This TCR beta chain came from a study of beta chain features in type 1 diabetes. Study results and caveats: All four CD4+ subsets of Type 1 diabetes patients contained TCRB CDR3s that were moderately but significantly shorter.

This clone was seen a handful of times. Its target is not known. All of the isolated RNA was reverse transcribed, so expressed TCRB transcripts were sequenced. Clones were read by immunoSEQ multiplex PCR, and TCRdb kept only the in-frame ones, dropping some. The sample shows about 150,000 clones, 10% of them seen only once. V gave up 2 bases and J gave up 1 base; unmatched junction bases: 3. The CDR3 has 15 amino acids. The germline V gene encodes CDR1 SGHTA and CDR2 FQGNSA. The sequence was obtained from a young man with type 1 diabetes. The chain is built from TRBV7-2 and TRBJ2-3; TRBD2 aligns across 7 bases. Sequenced material: central memory CD4+ T cells from blood. The CDR3 is CASSLMGGGTDTQYF. DNA of the CDR3: TGTGCCAGCAGCTTAATGGGGGGGGGCACAGATACGCAGTATTTT.